A selection of T cell receptor beta chains follows, all from one sample in a study of brain T cells in children with intractable seizures. Using immunoSEQ multiplex PCR, the repertoire was profiled, and TCRdb retains in-frame clones only, with some absent. The data show 340,000 or so clones, roughly 92% seen once. Sequencing was performed on peripheral blood, taken 4 to 6 months after surgery. The receptors originated from a boy younger than two with tuberous sclerosis and intractable seizures. Both conserved end residues are part of each CDR3. Each record gives: V gene, clone size, D gene, J gene, CDR3 protein, CDR3 DNA. The D gene is left open where the match is weak. Some rows have no size entry. The others give once, few or many, or a class for an expanded clone.

v_gene: TRBV10-3
abundance: -
d_gene: TRBD2
j_gene: TRBJ2-1
CDR3aa: CAISTGTRIHEQFF
CDR3nt: TGTGCCATCAGTACCGGGACTAGGATCCATGAGCAGTTCTTC

v_gene: TRBV15
abundance: -
d_gene: -
j_gene: TRBJ2-7
CDR3aa: CATSRGISRTVYEQYF
CDR3nt: TGTGCCACCAGCAGAGGTATATCCCGGACGGTCTACGAGCAGTACTTC

v_gene: TRBV28
abundance: -
d_gene: -
j_gene: TRBJ1-1
CDR3aa: CASSLRAIGYNTEAFF
CDR3nt: TGTGCCAGCAGTTTAAGGGCTATAGGGTATAACACTGAAGCTTTCTTT

v_gene: TRBV28
abundance: -
d_gene: -
j_gene: TRBJ2-7
CDR3aa: CASRLAHHEQYF
CDR3nt: TGTGCCAGCCGCCTAGCGCATCACGAGCAGTACTTC

v_gene: TRBV6-5
abundance: -
d_gene: -
j_gene: TRBJ1-5
CDR3aa: CASSSDGRGQPQHF
CDR3nt: TGTGCCAGCAGTTCGGACGGGAGGGGTCAGCCCCAGCATTTT

v_gene: TRBV7-9
abundance: -
d_gene: TRBD2
j_gene: TRBJ2-3
CDR3aa: CASSFFESSGGRSTDTQYF
CDR3nt: TGTGCCAGCAGCTTTTTCGAGTCTAGCGGGGGTCGTAGCACAGATACGCAGTATTTT

v_gene: TRBV27
abundance: -
d_gene: -
j_gene: TRBJ1-2
CDR3aa: CASSLSIGSPYYGYTF
CDR3nt: TGTGCCAGCAGTTTATCGATTGGGAGCCCCTACTATGGCTACACCTTC

v_gene: TRBV30
abundance: -
d_gene: TRBD2
j_gene: TRBJ2-1
CDR3aa: CAWSVASGWNEQFF
CDR3nt: TGTGCCTGGAGTGTGGCTAGCGGGTGGAATGAGCAGTTCTTC

v_gene: TRBV20-1
abundance: -
d_gene: -
j_gene: TRBJ1-2
CDR3aa: CSGPGGYTF
CDR3nt: TGCAGCGGGCCGGGTGGCTACACCTTC

v_gene: TRBV30
abundance: -
d_gene: -
j_gene: TRBJ1-2
CDR3aa: CAWSNPDSPNYGYTF
CDR3nt: TGTGCCTGGAGCAACCCGGACAGCCCTAACTATGGCTACACCTTC

v_gene: TRBV20-1
abundance: -
d_gene: -
j_gene: TRBJ2-1
CDR3aa: CSASLWDEQFF
CDR3nt: TGCAGTGCTTCATTATGGGATGAGCAGTTCTTC

v_gene: TRBV19
abundance: -
d_gene: -
j_gene: TRBJ1-1
CDR3aa: CASSIGGAEAFF
CDR3nt: TGTGCCAGTAGTATAGGTGGCGCTGAAGCTTTCTTT

v_gene: TRBV4-1
abundance: -
d_gene: -
j_gene: TRBJ1-1
CDR3aa: CASSQGRGQDTEAFF
CDR3nt: TGCGCCAGCAGCCAAGGGCGGGGGCAGGACACTGAAGCTTTCTTT

v_gene: TRBV6-1
abundance: -
d_gene: -
j_gene: TRBJ2-5
CDR3aa: CASSYGLQETQYF
CDR3nt: TGTGCCAGCAGTTATGGGCTCCAAGAGACCCAGTACTTC

v_gene: TRBV6-1
abundance: -
d_gene: -
j_gene: TRBJ2-1
CDR3aa: CASSDRRQGPYNEQFF
CDR3nt: TGTGCCAGCAGTGATAGAAGGCAGGGCCCCTACAATGAGCAGTTCTTC

v_gene: TRBV24-1
abundance: -
d_gene: TRBD2
j_gene: TRBJ2-3
CDR3aa: CATSSLAGSTDTQYF
CDR3nt: TGTGCCACCAGTTCCCTAGCGGGGTCCACAGATACGCAGTATTTT

v_gene: TRBV6-5
abundance: -
d_gene: -
j_gene: TRBJ2-7
CDR3aa: CASSNREGDGQYF
CDR3nt: TGTGCCAGCAGTAACCGGGAAGGAGATGGGCAGTACTTC

v_gene: TRBV6-5
abundance: many
d_gene: -
j_gene: TRBJ1-2
CDR3aa: CASSPDIYGYTF
CDR3nt: TGTGCCAGCAGTCCGGACATCTATGGCTACACCTTC

v_gene: TRBV29-1
abundance: -
d_gene: -
j_gene: TRBJ2-5
CDR3aa: CSVETDPQETQYF
CDR3nt: TGCAGCGTTGAAACTGACCCCCAAGAGACCCAGTACTTC

v_gene: TRBV7-9
abundance: -
d_gene: TRBD1
j_gene: TRBJ2-7
CDR3aa: CASSLAKRDSSYEQYF
CDR3nt: TGTGCCAGCAGCTTAGCGAAAAGGGACAGCTCCTACGAGCAGTACTTC

v_gene: TRBV7-3
abundance: -
d_gene: -
j_gene: TRBJ1-1
CDR3aa: CASSPLPAAVNTEAFF
CDR3nt: TGTGCCAGCAGCCCCCTCCCTGCAGCCGTGAACACTGAAGCTTTCTTT

v_gene: TRBV9
abundance: once
d_gene: TRBD2
j_gene: TRBJ2-2
CDR3aa: CASSVGAGTYTGELFF
CDR3nt: TGTGCCAGCAGCGTAGGAGCGGGGACTTACACCGGGGAGCTGTTTTTT

v_gene: TRBV9
abundance: -
d_gene: -
j_gene: TRBJ1-3
CDR3aa: CASSATRGAGNTIYF
CDR3nt: TGTGCCAGCAGCGCAACCAGGGGTGCTGGAAACACCATATATTTT

v_gene: TRBV7-3
abundance: -
d_gene: TRBD2
j_gene: TRBJ2-2
CDR3aa: CASSLALAGGAGELFF
CDR3nt: TGTGCCAGCAGCTTGGCCTTAGCGGGAGGGGCCGGGGAGCTGTTTTTT

v_gene: TRBV5-1
abundance: few
d_gene: -
j_gene: TRBJ2-7
CDR3aa: CASLPLGGLYEQYF
CDR3nt: TGCGCCAGCCTTCCCCTCGGGGGCTTGTACGAGCAGTACTTC

v_gene: TRBV30
abundance: -
d_gene: -
j_gene: TRBJ1-4
CDR3aa: CAWSVPSATNEKLFF
CDR3nt: TGTGCCTGGAGTGTACCCAGTGCAACTAATGAAAAACTGTTTTTT

v_gene: TRBV10-3
abundance: -
d_gene: -
j_gene: TRBJ2-1
CDR3aa: CAFSSGLSYNEQFF
CDR3nt: TGTGCCTTCTCCTCGGGACTCTCCTACAATGAGCAGTTCTTC

v_gene: TRBV7-3
abundance: -
d_gene: -
j_gene: TRBJ1-3
CDR3aa: CASSLQVGNTIYF
CDR3nt: TGTGCCAGCAGCTTACAGGTTGGAAACACCATATATTTT